Shown below are 9 T cell receptor beta chains from a single sample sequenced in a study of blood T cells in healthy people across ages. A sample-barcoded 5' primer and a J-beta primer mix were used in a second PCR of roughly 6 to 11 cycles. TCRdb called the 5' RACE reads again in MiXCR, with one record for every CDR3 protein. This table holds roughly 700,000 distinct CDR3 sequences, roughly 32% found once. The sample consisted of blood. The source of these receptors is a woman at least 80 years old in good health.

This clonotype was recorded many times. As DNA, the CDR3 is TGTGCCAGCAGCCTGAGACAGGGCCACGAGCAGTACTTC. This translates into CASSLRQGHEQYF. The V and J genes are TRBV27 and TRBJ2-7, with TRBD1 identical over 7 bases. With V trimmed by 6 bases and J by 5 bases, 7 bases remained unmatched. The CDR3 runs to 13 residues. The germline CDR1 and CDR2 sequences are MNHEY and SMNVEV (reference sequence).

On this clonotype itself: At one end, the junction sequence differs from germline, possibly due to a read error. The chain employs TRBV11-2 and TRBJ1-2; 9 nucleotides line up with TRBD1. CDR3 size: 15 residues. Germline assignment: CDR1 SGHAT and CDR2 FQNNGV. Here the CDR3 DNA reads TGTGTCAGCAGCTTAGTTGGGGACAGGGCTGATGGCTACACCTTC. This sequence encodes CVSSLVGDRADGYTF. Complete variable domain (other parts from reference TRBV11-2 and TRBJ1-2): EAGVAQSPRYKIIEKRQSVAFWCNPISGHATLYWYQQILGQGPKLLIQFQNNGVVDDSQLPKDRFSAERLKGVDSTLKIQPAKLEDSAVYLCVSSLVGDRADGYTFGSGTRLTVV.

In regard to this clonotype: An end of the junction does not agree with germline; a read error may underlie this. This chain uses TRBV7-2 with TRBJ1-5; perhaps TRBD1 as D (5 bases). The V gene's germline CDR1 is SGHTA and CDR2 FQGNSA. The length of the CDR3 is 13 residues. As DNA, the CDR3 is TGTGCCAACAGCTTACAAGTAGGGACGGGTCAGCATTTT. It codes for CANSLQVGTGQHF. Using reference TRBV7-2 and TRBJ1-5 for the parts outside the CDR3, the full variable domain is GAGVSQSPSNKVTEKGKDVELRCDPISGHTALYWYRQSLGQGLEFLIYFQGNSAPDKSGLPSDRFSAERTGGSVSTLTIQRTQQEDSAVYLCANSLQVGTGQHFGDGTRLSIL.

This clonotype came up many times. This rearrangement joins TRBV6-2 or TRBV6-3 to TRBJ2-1; D is possibly TRBD1 (5 bases). V shed 6 bases and J shed 3 bases, with 12 bases lying between them. Germline CDR1 MNHEY, CDR2 SVGEGT. The CDR3 runs to 14 residues. The CDR3 here is CASRLDTIYNEQFF. The DNA of the CDR3 is TGTGCCAGCAGACTGGACACTATCTACAATGAGCAGTTCTTC.

This chain uses TRBV20-1 with TRBJ1-4; no definite D call. Trimming left V 4 bases short and J 3 bases short, with 9 bases between. CDR3 length: 13 residues. Germline V gives CDR1 DFQATT, CDR2 SNEGSKA (reference sequence). Here the CDR3 DNA reads TGCAGTGCTAAAAAGGGAGCTAATGAAAAACTGTTTTTT. Protein sequence: CSAKKGANEKLFF.

This clonotype was counted many times. The V gene is TRBV3-1, the J gene TRBJ1-2; the D gene is possibly TRBD1 (5 bases). CDR1 and CDR2 from the germline V gene are LGHDT and YNNKEL (reference sequence). V was shortened by 1 base and J by 1 base, with 10 bases between the two germline ends. There are 15 residues in the CDR3. The DNA for the CDR3 is TGTGCCAGCAGCCAAGCTCACGGGGGTAACTATGGCTACACCTTC. It translates to CASSQAHGGNYGYTF.

The sample holds a few counts of this clonotype. A much larger clone is a single base away; this may be a read error. This rearrangement joins TRBV6-2 or TRBV6-3 to TRBJ2-1; 10 bases map to TRBD2. The J call may not be correct, given that the DNA end is closer to TRBJ2-7. CDR1 is MNHEY, CDR2 SVGEGT, per germline. The CDR3 sequence is 15 residues long. In DNA form, the CDR3 reads TGTGCCAGCAGGGCTAGCGGGGGAACCTACAATGAGCAGTACTTC. It codes for CASRASGGTYNEQYF.

Ten or more counts support this clonotype. The V gene is TRBV20-1, the J gene TRBJ2-1, with TRBD1 matching 7 bases. Unmatched junction bases numbered 11, after V lost 4 bases and J lost 2 bases. Germline V lookup: CDR1 DFQATT, CDR2 SNEGSKA (reference sequence). The CDR3 totals 16 residues. CDR3 sequence (DNA): TGCAGTGCTACCCCCGCTAAAGGACAGGCCTACAATGAGCAGTTCTTC. Protein: CSATPAKGQAYNEQFF.

About this clonotype itself: Just one base apart from a much larger clone, this may be a read error. CDR3 sequence (DNA): TGCAGCGCTGAAGATCGGACAGGGGGCGGTCAAGCTTTCTTT. Its protein is CSAEDRTGGGQAFF. V and J are TRBV29-1 and TRBJ1-1, with 11 bases that match TRBD1. There are 14 residues in the CDR3. Germline V gene data show CDR1 as SQVTM and CDR2 as ANQGSEA.